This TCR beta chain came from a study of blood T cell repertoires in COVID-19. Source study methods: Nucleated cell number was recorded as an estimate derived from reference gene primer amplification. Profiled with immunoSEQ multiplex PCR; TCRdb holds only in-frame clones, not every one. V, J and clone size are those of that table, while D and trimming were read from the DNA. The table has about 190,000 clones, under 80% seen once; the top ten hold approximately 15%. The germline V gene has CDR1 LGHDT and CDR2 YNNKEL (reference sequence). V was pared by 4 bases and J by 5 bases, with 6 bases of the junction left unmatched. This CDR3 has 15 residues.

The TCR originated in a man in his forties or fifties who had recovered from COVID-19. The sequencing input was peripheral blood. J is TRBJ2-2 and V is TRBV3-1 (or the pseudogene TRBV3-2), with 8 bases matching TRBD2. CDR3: CASSRSGSGTGELFF. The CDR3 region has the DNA TGTGCCAGCAGCCGAAGCGGGAGCGGGACCGGGGAGCTGTTTTTT.